These 27 T cell receptor beta chains were all obtained from the same sample, sequenced in a study of neurological immune-mediated disorders (dated by TCRdb to about 2019). Libraries were prepared through 5' RACE. Sequencer: Illumina HiSeq 2500. TCRdb reanalyzed the raw reads on its own, using fastp at Q25 for trimming and MiXCR for clone calling, and kept in-frame beta chains. Rows are combined by CDR3 protein, so each entry shows the most common genes and DNA. The table for this sample lists around 100,000 distinct CDR3 sequences; approximately 10% of them were counted only once. The ten largest clones capture about 3% of the sample. What the time point label conveys for this sample: longitudinal time-point 3. Source material: PBMCs. The receptors originated from a female donor with HTLV-1-associated myelopathy (HAM/TSP).

This clonotype appeared many times. The chain employs TRBV29-1 and TRBJ1-4; D is uncertain. This CDR3 has 13 amino acids. CDR1 and CDR2 (germline): SQVTM, ANQGSEA. The V gene lost 6 bases and the J gene lost 7 bases, with 15 bases spanning the gap. DNA of the CDR3: TGCAGCGTGTCCGGGAAGGGTGGTGAAAAACTGTTTTTT. Encoded protein: CSVSGKGGEKLFF.

This clonotype has a handful of counts. The gene calls are TRBV9 and TRBJ2-3; D may be TRBD1 or TRBD2 (6 bases each). Germline CDR1 SGDLS, CDR2 YYNGEE. The CDR3 contains 14 residues. The V and J ends lost 4 bases and 1 base respectively, with 10 bases between them. The CDR3 is CASSPRGRTDTQYF. DNA of the CDR3: TGTGCCAGCAGCCCCCGGGGGCGCACAGATACGCAGTATTTT.

CDR3 coding DNA: TGTGCCAGCTCACCAGACAGGGAGCGGGGTCCTGAGCAGTTCTTC. Amino acid sequence: CASSPDRERGPEQFF. The chain has TRBV18 and TRBJ2-1; D may match TRBD1 or TRBD2 (7 bases each). Trimming took 2 bases from V and 9 from J, leaving 17 bases between them. The germline V gene has CDR1 KGHSH and CDR2 LQKENI. The CDR3 is 15 residues long. Supplemented by reference TRBV18 and TRBJ2-1, the full variable domain reads NAGVMQNPRHLVRRRGQEARLRCSPMKGHSHVYWYRQLPEEGLKFMVYLQKENIIDESGMPKERFSAEFPKEGPSILRIQQVVRGDSAAYFCASSPDRERGPEQFFGPGTRLTVL.

This clonotype occurred many times. The chain links TRBV28 to TRBJ2-7, with 7 bases identical to TRBD1. Germline loops: CDR1 MDHEN, CDR2 SYDVKM. V lost 8 bases and J lost 1; bases outside the gene matches: 35. The CDR3 contains 23 residues. The CDR3 DNA sequence: TGTGCCAGCCAATCCCCGAACCGATCCCCGGCCTCACTCCGGGACAGAGAATCCTACGAGCAGTACTTC. As protein: CASQSPNRSPASLRDRESYEQYF.

This clonotype was seen repeatedly, ten times or more. The V call is TRBV6-1, the J call TRBJ2-1; D possibly matches TRBD1 or TRBD2 (5 bases each). The CDR3 has 14 amino acids. Trimming removed 4 bases from V and 15 bases from J, with 22 bases in between. Looked up from germline, CDR1 is MNHNS and CDR2 is SASEGT. The CDR3 DNA reads as TGTGCCAGCAGTGGAGGTAGATGGGGGACGGGCCTGTTCTTC. Amino acid sequence: CASSGGRWGTGLFF.

This clonotype showed up just a few times. The rearrangement links TRBV5-1 to TRBJ2-7, with D perhaps matching TRBD1 (5 bases). The CDR3 consists of 15 residues. Germline CDR1 is SGHRS and CDR2 is YFSETQ. V was pared by 7 bases and J by 1 base, with 18 bases between. CDR3 loop: CASSDQGVVSYEQYF. The CDR3 coding sequence is TGCGCCAGCTCTGACCAGGGTGTAGTGTCCTACGAGCAGTACTTC.

This clonotype was seen at least ten times. The V call is TRBV7-2, the J call TRBJ2-3; D is unresolved. V was cut by 5 bases and J by 2 bases, with 20 bases left in between. Germline lookup yields CDR1 SGHTA and CDR2 FQGNSA. The CDR3 covers 17 residues. CDR3 bases: TGTGCCAGCAGCCCCCGAACAAATCTACTGAACACAGATACGCAGTATTTT. Translating it yields CASSPRTNLLNTDTQYF. The variable domain in full, with the rest retrieved from reference TRBV7-2 and TRBJ2-3, is GAGVSQSPSNKVTEKGKDVELRCDPISGHTALYWYRQSLGQGLEFLIYFQGNSAPDKSGLPSDRFSAERTGGSVSTLTIQRTQQEDSAVYLCASSPRTNLLNTDTQYFGPGTRLTVL.

This clonotype was seen ten or more times. The rearrangement links TRBV9 to TRBJ1-3; D gene ambiguous. CDR1 SGDLS and CDR2 YYNGEE come from the germline V gene. This CDR3 is built from 16 residues. Trimming shortened V by 2 bases and J by 1 base, and 13 bases separated the two germline ends. The chain's CDR3 is CASSVQTGWSGNTIYF. The CDR3 bases are TGTGCCAGCAGCGTTCAAACTGGGTGGTCTGGAAACACCATATATTTT. Combining the CDR3 with reference TRBV9 and TRBJ1-3 gives the whole variable domain DSGVTQTPKHLITATGQRVTLRCSPRSGDLSVYWYQQSLDQGLQFLIQYYNGEERAKGNILERFSAQQFPDLHSELNLSSLELGDSALYFCASSVQTGWSGNTIYFGEGSWLTVV.

Many counts were recorded for this clonotype. V gene TRBV7-9 combines with J gene TRBJ2-3; 11 nucleotides line up with TRBD2. J lost 4 bases, V lost 5 bases, and 5 bases had no gene match. Per the germline V gene, CDR1 is SEHNR and CDR2 is FQNEAQ (reference sequence). The CDR3 loop spans 15 amino acids. The CDR3 loop reads CASSILAGGADTQYF. CDR3 sequence (DNA): TGTGCCAGCAGCATTCTAGCGGGGGGAGCAGATACGCAGTATTTT. The full variable domain, in which reference TRBV7-9 and TRBJ2-3 provide the parts outside the CDR3, is DTGVSQNPRHKITKRGQNVTFRCDPISEHNRLYWYRQTLGQGPEFLTYFQNEAQLEKSRLLSDRFSAERPKGSFSTLEIQRTEQGDSAMYLCASSILAGGADTQYFGPGTRLTVL.

This clonotype occurred many times. The chain is built from TRBV12-3 or TRBV12-4 and TRBJ2-7; no firm D call. This CDR3 is 11 amino acids long. Trimming stripped 3 bases from V and 1 base from J, with 1 base between. The DNA for the CDR3 is TGTGCCAGCAGTTTTTCCTACGAGCAGTACTTC. It yields the protein CASSFSYEQYF.

A remark on this clonotype: A much larger clone differs from this one at a single base, so this may be a read error. This chain uses TRBV28 with TRBJ2-3; no clear D. Germline V CDR1 and CDR2: MDHEN, SYDVKM. The CDR3 sequence is 13 residues long. As DNA, the CDR3 is TGTGCCAGCAAACCCAAGAGTACAGATACGCGGTATTTT. It is translated as CASKPKSTDTRYF.

This clonotype was found many times. The chain joins TRBV5-4 to TRBJ2-7; D is perhaps TRBD1 or TRBD2 (5 bases each). Germline V gene sequence: CDR1 SGHNT, CDR2 YYREEE (reference sequence). This CDR3 contains 15 residues. V was trimmed by 2 bases and J by 0 bases, leaving 12 bases between them. The DNA of the CDR3 is TGTGCCAGCAGCTTTTGGGGGATCTCCTCCTACGAGCAGTACTTC. It yields the protein CASSFWGISSYEQYF.

The V and J genes are TRBV5-4 and TRBJ1-4; D uncertain. The CDR3 runs 17 residues. Between the trimmed V and J ends, which lost 3 bases and 7 bases, there was a span of 22 bases. Germline V gives CDR1 SGHNT, CDR2 YYREEE (reference sequence). The CDR3 sequence is CASSSPEGGPLGEKLFF. Here the CDR3 DNA reads TGTGCCAGCAGCTCCCCGGAGGGAGGGCCCTTGGGTGAAAAACTGTTTTTT.

This sequence joins TRBV7-8 and TRBJ2-2; TRBD2 might be the D (6 bases). Trimming left V 0 bases short and J 9 bases short, with 11 bases between. CDR3 length equals 14 residues. CDR1 and CDR2 from the germline V gene are SGHVS and FQNEAQ. The CDR3 bases are TGTGCCAGCAGCTTAGCGACGGGAGTCCGGGAGCTGTTTTTT. This codes for CASSLATGVRELFF.

This clonotype was detected a few times. In DNA, the CDR3 is TGCAGTGCAGAACAAGGGACAGGCTACGAGCAGTACTTC. This translates into CSAEQGTGYEQYF. The rearrangement links TRBV20-1 to TRBJ2-7, with 8 bases that match TRBD1. Trimming at V came to 6 bases and at J to 3 bases, leaving 7 bases not matched to a gene. The CDR3 extends over 13 amino acids. Germline V gene data show CDR1 as DFQATT and CDR2 as SNEGSKA (reference sequence).

This clonotype was seen repeatedly, ten times or more. The CDR3 DNA reads TGTGCCAGCAGTGAATTCGTCTTAGGCGCTCCTTTCTTT. Translated, it gives CASSEFVLGAPFF. This chain joins TRBV2 and TRBJ1-1; D unclear. Deletions cut 2 bases from V and 12 bases from J, with 16 bases between. Looked up from germline, CDR1 is SNHLY and CDR2 is FYNNEI. The CDR3 loop spans 13 amino acids.

The gene calls are TRBV29-1 and TRBJ2-3, with 8 bases that match TRBD1. Germline V gene sequence: CDR1 SQVTM, CDR2 ANQGSEA. The V and J ends lost 3 bases and 2 bases, in that order; junction bases with no gene match: 7. There are 15 residues in the CDR3. The CDR3 DNA sequence: TGCAGCGTTGACGGATACAGGGGGATCACAGATACGCAGTATTTT. It codes for CSVDGYRGITDTQYF.

The sample holds many counts of this clonotype. The J gene is TRBJ1-5, the V gene TRBV6-5; the D gene is possibly TRBD1 (5 bases). The CDR3 has 13 amino acids. The V end lost 2 bases, the J end lost 3 bases, and 5 bases lay between the germline ends. Germline V CDR1 and CDR2: MNHEY, SVGAGI. Written as DNA, the CDR3 is TGTGCCAGCAGTTACGGGGCCAATCAGCCCCAGCATTTT. This encodes CASSYGANQPQHF.

This clonotype occurred many times. The chain joins TRBV12-3 or TRBV12-4 to TRBJ2-6, with 11 bases aligning to TRBD1. The CDR3 totals 19 residues. Germline trimming cut 7 bases from V and 0 bases from J; bases unmatched to any gene: 11. In DNA form, the CDR3 reads TGTGCCAGCACCTGGACAGGGGGCGCCCATAGCTCTGGGGCCAACGTCCTGACTTTC. Its protein product is CASTWTGGAHSSGANVLTF.

J is TRBJ1-5 and V is TRBV6-6, with D perhaps TRBD1 (5 bases). There are 14 residues in the CDR3. V gave up 6 bases and J gave up 4 bases, with 13 bases separating them. In germline, CDR1 is MNHNY, CDR2 SVGAGI (reference sequence). The CDR3 bases are TGTGCCAGCAGGGCCTTACGGGGGAATCAGCCCCAGCATTTT. Protein product: CASRALRGNQPQHF.

In this sample, this clonotype turned up many times. This chain joins TRBV5-1 and TRBJ2-2; D not resolved. The CDR3 has 12 amino acids. V lost 1 base and J 7 bases, leaving 5 bases between the germline ends. Germline CDR1 reads SGHRS; CDR2 reads YFSETQ. Here the CDR3 reads CASSLSNGELFF. The CDR3 nucleotides read TGCGCCAGCAGCTTGTCGAACGGGGAGCTGTTTTTT.

In its sample, this clonotype was seen many times. The chain uses TRBV5-1 and TRBJ2-6; D is undetermined. The CDR3 contains 15 residues. The V and J ends lost 0 bases and 0 bases respectively, with 4 bases between them. Looked up from germline, CDR1 is SGHRS and CDR2 is YFSETQ. CDR3 amino acids: CASSLEDSGANVLTF. CDR3 bases: TGCGCCAGCAGCTTGGAGGACTCTGGGGCCAACGTCCTGACTTTC. The full variable domain, completed using reference TRBV5-1 and TRBJ2-6, is KAGVTQTPRYLIKTRGQQVTLSCSPISGHRSVSWYQQTPGQGLQFLFEYFSETQRNKGNFPGRFSGRQFSNSRSEMNVSTLELGDSALYLCASSLEDSGANVLTFGAGSRLTVL.

This clonotype was seen only a few times. Being one base from a much bigger clone, this may be a read error. The V and J genes are TRBV3-1 and TRBJ1-5; D may be TRBD1 (5 bases). The CDR3 spans 14 residues. Germline V gives CDR1 LGHDT, CDR2 YNNKEL (reference sequence). DNA of the CDR3: TGTGCCAACAGCCTTGGGGCTGGCAATCAGCCCCAGCATTTT. It specifies CANSLGAGNQPQHF.

This clonotype came up many times. The V and J genes are TRBV20-1 and TRBJ2-1; the match to TRBD2 covers 7 bases. Germline V lookup: CDR1 DFQATT, CDR2 SNEGSKA (reference sequence). The trim removed 6 bases at V and 6 bases at J, leaving 11 bases unmatched. This CDR3 spans 14 amino acids. CDR3 sequence: CSAAGMRGTNEQFF. The CDR3 nucleotides read TGCAGTGCCGCTGGCATGCGGGGGACCAATGAGCAGTTCTTC.

This clonotype appeared many times. The rearrangement joins TRBV5-1 to TRBJ2-7; 7 bases are a match to TRBD1. Losses at the gene ends were 4 bases for V and 2 bases for J; bases not matched to a gene: 3. Germline-derived CDR1 and CDR2 are SGHRS and YFSETQ. The CDR3 consists of 13 residues. CDR3 sequence reads: CASSTGQTYEQYF. The CDR3 bases are TGCGCCAGCAGCACGGGACAGACCTACGAGCAGTACTTC.

As regards this clonotype: This may stem from a read error, because a much larger clone lies one nucleotide away. The rearrangement links TRBV5-1 to TRBJ2-3; 7 nucleotides match TRBD1. There are 17 residues in the CDR3. Germline V lookup: CDR1 SGHRS, CDR2 YFSETQ. Trimming cost V 4 bases and J 2 bases; bases outside gene matches: 13. CDR3 loop: CASSGSGTETFTDTQYF. DNA for the CDR3: TGCGCCAGCAGCGGCTCCGGGACAGAAACATTCACAGATACGCAGTATTTT.

In its sample, this clonotype was seen many times. The genes are TRBV6-6 and TRBJ1-2; D is perhaps TRBD1 (5 bases). V lost 6 bases, J lost 7 bases, and 12 bases lay in between. This CDR3 comprises 12 residues. Per germline, CDR1 MNHNY and CDR2 SVGAGI (reference sequence). CDR3 protein: CASRDTAGGYTF. In DNA, the CDR3 is TGTGCCAGCAGGGACACGGCTGGTGGCTACACCTTC.